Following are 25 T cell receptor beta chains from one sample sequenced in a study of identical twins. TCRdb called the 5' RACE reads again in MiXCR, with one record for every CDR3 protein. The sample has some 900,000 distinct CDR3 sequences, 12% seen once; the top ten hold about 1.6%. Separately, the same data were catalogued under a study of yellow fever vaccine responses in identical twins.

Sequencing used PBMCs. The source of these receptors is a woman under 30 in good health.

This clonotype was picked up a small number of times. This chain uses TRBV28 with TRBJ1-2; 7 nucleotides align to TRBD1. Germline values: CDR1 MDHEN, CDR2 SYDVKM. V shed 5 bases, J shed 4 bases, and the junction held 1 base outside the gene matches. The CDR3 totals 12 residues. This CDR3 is CASSTGVYGYTF. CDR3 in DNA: TGTGCCAGCAGTACAGGGGTCTATGGCTACACCTTC.

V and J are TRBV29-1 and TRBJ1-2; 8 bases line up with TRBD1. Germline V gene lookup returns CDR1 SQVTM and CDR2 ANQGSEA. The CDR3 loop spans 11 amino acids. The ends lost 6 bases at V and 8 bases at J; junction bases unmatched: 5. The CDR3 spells CSVMTGVGYTF. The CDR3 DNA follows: TGCAGCGTCATGACAGGGGTCGGCTACACCTTC.

The CDR3 sequence is CAISEGGTSGGSSGELFF. CDR3 nucleotide sequence: TGTGCCATCAGTGAAGGCGGGACTAGCGGGGGGTCGTCCGGGGAGCTGTTTTTT. The chain uses TRBV10-3 and TRBJ2-2; 15 bases fit TRBD2. Germline V gene lookup returns CDR1 ENHRY and CDR2 SYGVKD. There are 18 residues in the CDR3. V shed 3 bases and J 6 bases; nucleotides not matched to a gene: 8.

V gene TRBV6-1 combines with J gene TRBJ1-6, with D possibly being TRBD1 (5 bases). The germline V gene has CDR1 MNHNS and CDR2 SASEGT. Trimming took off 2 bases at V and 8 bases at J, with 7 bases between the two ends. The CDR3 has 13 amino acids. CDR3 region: CASSEMGDSPLHF. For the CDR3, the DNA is TGTGCCAGCAGTGAAATGGGGGATTCACCCCTCCACTTT.

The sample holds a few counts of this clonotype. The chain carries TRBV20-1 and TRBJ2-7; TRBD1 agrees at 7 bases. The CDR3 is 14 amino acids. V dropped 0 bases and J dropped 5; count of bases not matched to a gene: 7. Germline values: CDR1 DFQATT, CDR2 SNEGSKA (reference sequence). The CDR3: CSARDYRQGDEQYF. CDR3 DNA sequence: TGCAGTGCTAGAGACTACCGACAGGGCGACGAGCAGTACTTC.

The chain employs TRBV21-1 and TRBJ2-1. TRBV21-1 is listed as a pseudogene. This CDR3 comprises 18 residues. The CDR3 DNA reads TGTGCCAGCAGCAAAGAGGTGAACGGGAGGAGAGCCTACAATGAGCAGTTCTTC. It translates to CASSKEVNGRRAYNEQFF.

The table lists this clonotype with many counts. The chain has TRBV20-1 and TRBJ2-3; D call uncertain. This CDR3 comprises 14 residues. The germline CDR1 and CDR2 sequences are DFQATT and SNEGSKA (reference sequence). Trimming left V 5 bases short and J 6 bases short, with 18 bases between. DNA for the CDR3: TGCAGTGCTCCCAAGGGAAAACTTGTGGATACGCAGTATTTT. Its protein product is CSAPKGKLVDTQYF.

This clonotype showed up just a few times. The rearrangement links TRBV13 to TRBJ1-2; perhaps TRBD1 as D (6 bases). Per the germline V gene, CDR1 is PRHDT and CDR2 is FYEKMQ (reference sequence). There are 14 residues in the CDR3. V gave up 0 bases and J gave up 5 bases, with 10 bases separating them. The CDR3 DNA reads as TGTGCCAGCAGCTTAGGAACAGGGTGGTATGGCTACACCTTC. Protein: CASSLGTGWYGYTF.

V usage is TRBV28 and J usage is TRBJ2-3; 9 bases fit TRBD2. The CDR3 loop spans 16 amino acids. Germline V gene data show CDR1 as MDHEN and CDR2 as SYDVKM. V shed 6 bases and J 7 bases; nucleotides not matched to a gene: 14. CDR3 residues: CASRLGASGNSHTQYF. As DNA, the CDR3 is TGTGCCAGCAGGTTGGGGGCTAGCGGGAATTCACATACGCAGTATTTT. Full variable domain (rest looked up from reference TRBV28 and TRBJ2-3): DVKVTQSSRYLVKRTGEKVFLECVQDMDHENMFWYRQDPGLGLRLIYFSYDVKMKEKGDIPEGYSVSREKKERFSLILESASTNQTSMYLCASRLGASGNSHTQYFGPGTRLTVL.

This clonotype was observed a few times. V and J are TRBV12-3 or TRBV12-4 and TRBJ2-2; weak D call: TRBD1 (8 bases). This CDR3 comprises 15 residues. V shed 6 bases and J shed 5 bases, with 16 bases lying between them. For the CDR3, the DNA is TGTGCCAGCAGACGAGGACAGGGACTAACCGGGGAGCTGTTTTTT. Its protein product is CASRRGQGLTGELFF.

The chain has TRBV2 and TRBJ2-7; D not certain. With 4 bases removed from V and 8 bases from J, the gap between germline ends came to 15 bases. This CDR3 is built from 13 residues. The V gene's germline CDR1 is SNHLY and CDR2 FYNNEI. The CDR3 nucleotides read TGTGCCAGCAGTGTTGAGGAGAAGGGAAAGCAGTACTTC. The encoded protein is CASSVEEKGKQYF.

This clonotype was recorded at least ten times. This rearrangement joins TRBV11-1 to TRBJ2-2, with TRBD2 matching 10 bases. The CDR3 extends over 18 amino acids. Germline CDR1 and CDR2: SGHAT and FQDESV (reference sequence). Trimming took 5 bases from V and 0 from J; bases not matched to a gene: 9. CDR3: CASSPRVAGGSNTGELFF. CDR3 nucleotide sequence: TGTGCCAGCAGCCCCAGAGTAGCGGGGGGCTCGAACACCGGGGAGCTGTTTTTT.

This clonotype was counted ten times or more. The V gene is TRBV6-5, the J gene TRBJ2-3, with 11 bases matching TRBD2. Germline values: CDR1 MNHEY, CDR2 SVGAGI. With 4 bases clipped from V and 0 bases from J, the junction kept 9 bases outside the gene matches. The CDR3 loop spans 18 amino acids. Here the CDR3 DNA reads TGTGCCAGCAGTTCCACTAGCGGGGGAACCCTTAGCACAGATACGCAGTATTTT. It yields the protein CASSSTSGGTLSTDTQYF.

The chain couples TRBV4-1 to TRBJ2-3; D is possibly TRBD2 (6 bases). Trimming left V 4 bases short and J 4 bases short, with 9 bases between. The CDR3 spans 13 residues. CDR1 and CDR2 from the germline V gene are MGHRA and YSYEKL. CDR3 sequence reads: CASSLGLSDTQYF. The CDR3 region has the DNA TGCGCCAGCAGCCTGGGACTTTCAGATACGCAGTATTTT.

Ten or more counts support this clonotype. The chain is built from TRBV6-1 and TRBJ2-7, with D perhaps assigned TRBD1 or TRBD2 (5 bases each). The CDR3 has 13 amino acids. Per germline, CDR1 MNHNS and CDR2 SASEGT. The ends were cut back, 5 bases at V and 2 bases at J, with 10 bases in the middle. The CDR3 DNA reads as TGTGCCAGCAGTCGGGACGGGACCTACGAGCAGTACGTC. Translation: CASSRDGTYEQYV.

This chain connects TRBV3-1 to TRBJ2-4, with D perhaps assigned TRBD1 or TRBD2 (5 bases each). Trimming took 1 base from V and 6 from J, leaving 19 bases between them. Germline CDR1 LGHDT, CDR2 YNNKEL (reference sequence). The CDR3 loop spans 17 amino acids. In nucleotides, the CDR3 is TGTGCCAGCAGCCAAGGGGTGCTCCGGGACGGAGTAAACATTCAGTACTTC. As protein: CASSQGVLRDGVNIQYF.

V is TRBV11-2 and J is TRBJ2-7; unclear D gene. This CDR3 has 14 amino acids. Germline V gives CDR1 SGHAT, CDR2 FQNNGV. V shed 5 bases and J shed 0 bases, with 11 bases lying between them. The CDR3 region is CASSTDRLSYEQYF. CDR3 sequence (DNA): TGTGCCAGCAGCACCGACCGCCTCTCCTACGAGCAGTACTTC.

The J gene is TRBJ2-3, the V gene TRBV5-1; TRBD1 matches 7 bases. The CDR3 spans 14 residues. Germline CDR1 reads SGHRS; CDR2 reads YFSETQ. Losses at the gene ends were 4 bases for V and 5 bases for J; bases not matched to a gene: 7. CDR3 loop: CASSTQGFGDTQYF. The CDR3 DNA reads TGCGCCAGCAGCACACAGGGGTTTGGAGATACGCAGTATTTT. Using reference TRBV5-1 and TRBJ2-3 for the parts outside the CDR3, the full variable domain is KAGVTQTPRYLIKTRGQQVTLSCSPISGHRSVSWYQQTPGQGLQFLFEYFSETQRNKGNFPGRFSGRQFSNSRSEMNVSTLELGDSALYLCASSTQGFGDTQYFGPGTRLTVL.

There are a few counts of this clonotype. CDR3 nucleotide sequence: TGCAGTGCTAGTTCCGCGGAGACCCAGTACTTC. It is translated as CSASSAETQYF. The chain uses TRBV20-1 and TRBJ2-5; no firm D call. The germline V and J ends were trimmed by 3 bases and 5 bases, with 7 bases remaining between them. CDR3 length equals 11 residues. The germline V gene encodes CDR1 DFQATT and CDR2 SNEGSKA (reference sequence).

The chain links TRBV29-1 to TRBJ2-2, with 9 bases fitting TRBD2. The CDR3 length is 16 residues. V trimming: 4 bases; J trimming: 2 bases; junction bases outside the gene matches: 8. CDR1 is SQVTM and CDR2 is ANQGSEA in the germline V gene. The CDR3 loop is CSVGGVAGVNTGELFF. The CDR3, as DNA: TGCAGCGTTGGGGGGGTAGCGGGGGTAAACACCGGGGAGCTGTTTTTT.

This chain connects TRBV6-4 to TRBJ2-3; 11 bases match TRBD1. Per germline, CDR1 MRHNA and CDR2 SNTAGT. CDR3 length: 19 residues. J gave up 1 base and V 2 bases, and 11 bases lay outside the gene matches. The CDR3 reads CASSDPDRGQLYCTDTQYF. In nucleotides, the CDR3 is TGTGCCAGCAGTGACCCGGACAGGGGGCAACTGTACTGCACAGATACGCAGTATTTT.

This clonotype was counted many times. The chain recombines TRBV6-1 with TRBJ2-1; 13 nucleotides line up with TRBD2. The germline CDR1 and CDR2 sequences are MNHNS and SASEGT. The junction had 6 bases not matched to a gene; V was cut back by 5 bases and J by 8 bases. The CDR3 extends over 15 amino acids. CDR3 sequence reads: CASSKTSGGIDEQFF. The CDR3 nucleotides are TGTGCCAGCAGTAAGACTAGCGGGGGGATTGATGAGCAGTTCTTC.

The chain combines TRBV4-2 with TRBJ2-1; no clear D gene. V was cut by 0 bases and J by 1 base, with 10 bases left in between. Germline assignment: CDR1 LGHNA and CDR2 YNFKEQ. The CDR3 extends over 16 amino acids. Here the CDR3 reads CASSQDWYSSYNEQFF. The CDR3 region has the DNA TGTGCCAGCAGCCAAGATTGGTACTCTTCCTACAATGAGCAGTTCTTC.

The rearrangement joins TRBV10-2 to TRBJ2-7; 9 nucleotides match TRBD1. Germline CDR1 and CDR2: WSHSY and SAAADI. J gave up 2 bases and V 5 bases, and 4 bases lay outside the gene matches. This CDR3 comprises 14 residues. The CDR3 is CASSPDRGAYEQYV. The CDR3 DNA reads TGCGCCAGCAGTCCGGACAGGGGCGCCTACGAGCAGTACGTC.

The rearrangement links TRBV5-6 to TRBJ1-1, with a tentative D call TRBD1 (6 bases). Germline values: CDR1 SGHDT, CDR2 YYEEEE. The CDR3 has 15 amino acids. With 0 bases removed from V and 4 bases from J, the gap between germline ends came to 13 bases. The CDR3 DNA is TGTGCCAGCAGCTTGGAACGGGGGGCCGTCACTGAAGCTTTCTTT. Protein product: CASSLERGAVTEAFF.